A selection of T cell receptor beta chains follows, all from one sample in a study of early T cells in non-severe SARS-CoV-2 infection. MiXCR, applied by TCRdb to the 5' RACE reads, yields one record per CDR3 protein. The repertoire includes approximately 90,000 distinct CDR3 sequences, approximately 16% of them detected once, and around 5% sits in the top ten. The sequencing used whole blood, collected at baseline. These receptors were collected from an adult who was a healthcare worker with PCR-confirmed SARS-CoV-2 infection or an uninfected control (not recorded which). The CDR3 runs from the conserved cysteine through the conserved F or W. The size of a clone is reported for some rows only, either as once, few or many, or as a class for expanded clones.

J,V,size,CDR3
TRBJ2-7,TRBV28,few,CASSPLDSGRADEQYF
TRBJ2-3,TRBV5-5,few,CASSGTGTDLTNTQYF
TRBJ2-1,TRBV24-1,few,CATSARRGYFDEQFF
TRBJ2-4,TRBV7-6,-,CASSLGAENIQYF
TRBJ2-3,TRBV18,-,CASSPPITGGLTDTQYF
TRBJ2-1,TRBV20-1,few,CSALGLADPNEQFF
TRBJ2-1,TRBV25-1,few,CTLSAGELRNEQFF
TRBJ2-7,TRBV4-1,few,CASSQEQGALSYEQYF
TRBJ1-1,TRBV28,-,CATLQGASTEAFF
TRBJ2-1,TRBV12-3/TRBV12-4,few,CASSLEGVHNEQFF
TRBJ2-1,TRBV10-3,-,CAISGVLNEQFF
TRBJ1-1,TRBV21-1,-,CASRAGVNTEAFF
TRBJ2-1,TRBV6-2/TRBV6-3,few,CASSYDSEANEQFF
TRBJ2-2,TRBV10-3,few,CAASETGQGRTGELFF
TRBJ2-1,TRBV28,few,CASSSPGLVDEQFF
TRBJ2-3,TRBV28,-,CASSLSGRGRPDTQYF
TRBJ2-1,TRBV29-1,-,CSVDQSVNNEQFF
TRBJ1-1,TRBV28,once,CASSFATQRSAFF
TRBJ2-3,TRBV5-1,-,CASSFRSAGGDTQYF
TRBJ2-5,TRBV10-3,few,CAISGGQGRQETQYF
TRBJ1-5,TRBV27,few,CASSFVAGDNQPQHF
TRBJ1-2,TRBV28,few,CASTHSGYGYTF
TRBJ2-2,TRBV7-2,many,CASSLLLLYTGELFF
TRBJ1-2,TRBV20-1,few,CSARTVDPLFNYGYTF
TRBJ2-3,TRBV6-2/TRBV6-3,many,CASSYDGLDYYTDTQYF
TRBJ1-6,TRBV3-1,-,CASSQRDRNSPLHF
TRBJ1-1,TRBV20-1,-,CSARDRVESEAFF
TRBJ2-7,TRBV20-1,-,CSARGPQGLEQYF
TRBJ2-7,TRBV7-9,many,CASSFRPYEQYF
TRBJ2-7,TRBV5-4,-,CASSLDNLAYEQYF
TRBJ1-1,TRBV3-1,few,CASSQGPGAAFF
TRBJ1-2,TRBV6-6,few,CASRGQGTGYTF
TRBJ2-7,TRBV6-5,few,CASRTGTGSAGEQYF
TRBJ2-1,TRBV20-1,-,CSARDLAGVINEQFF
TRBJ2-3,TRBV20-1,few,CSARWREGASTDTQYF
TRBJ2-1,TRBV27,many,CASSLWGELSYNEQFF
TRBJ2-3,TRBV12-3/TRBV12-4,-,CASSLSGWGTDTQYF
TRBJ2-3,TRBV7-9,few,CASSLNPTMAAQYF
TRBJ2-5,TRBV11-2,-,CASSSRDRGQETQYF
TRBJ1-6,TRBV7-9,few,CASSLMGSYNSPLHF
TRBJ1-2,TRBV6-2/TRBV6-3,-,CASSWEDGYTF
TRBJ1-4,TRBV6-2/TRBV6-3,-,CASSFRINEKLFF